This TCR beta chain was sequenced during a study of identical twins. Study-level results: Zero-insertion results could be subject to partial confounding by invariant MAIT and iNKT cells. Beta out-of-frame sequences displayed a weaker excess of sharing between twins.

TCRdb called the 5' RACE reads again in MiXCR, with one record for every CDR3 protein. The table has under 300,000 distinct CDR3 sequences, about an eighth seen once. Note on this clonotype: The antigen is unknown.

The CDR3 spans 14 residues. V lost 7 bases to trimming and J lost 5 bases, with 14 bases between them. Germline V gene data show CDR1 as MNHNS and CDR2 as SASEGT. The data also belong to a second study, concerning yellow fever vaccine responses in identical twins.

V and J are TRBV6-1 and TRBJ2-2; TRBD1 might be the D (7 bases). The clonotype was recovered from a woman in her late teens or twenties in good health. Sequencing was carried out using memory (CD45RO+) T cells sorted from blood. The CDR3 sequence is CASNTGEETGELFF. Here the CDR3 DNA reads TGTGCCAGCAACACAGGGGAGGAAACCGGGGAGCTGTTTTTT.